The 4 T cell receptor beta chains listed next were all sequenced from one sample in a study of PD-1 blockade in mismatch repair-deficient tumors. Measured with immunoSEQ multiplex PCR; TCRdb has only the in-frame clones, and not every one. The data contain fewer than 100,000 clones, about 84% of them seen just once; the ten biggest clones take up roughly 2.8%. The sequencing used peripheral blood, collected 12 weeks after starting pembrolizumab. The receptors here all came from an adult with mismatch repair-deficient cancer.

A few counts support this clone. The rearrangement links TRBV2 to TRBJ1-2; D gene unclear. The V end lost 4 bases, the J end lost 6 bases, and 15 bases lay between the germline ends. Per germline, CDR1 SNHLY and CDR2 FYNNEI. The CDR3 totals 14 residues. The CDR3 loop reads CASSVRPLDDGYTF. CDR3 nucleotides: TGTGCCAGCAGTGTTCGCCCCCTCGATGATGGCTACACCTTC.

This clone was seen only once. The chain recombines TRBV7-3 with TRBJ2-3; possible D gene TRBD2, 5 bases. The CDR3 totals 15 residues. Germline CDR1 is SGHTA and CDR2 is FQGTGA. The ends were cut back, 2 bases at V and 6 bases at J, with 15 bases in the middle. The CDR3 DNA sequence: TGTGCCAGCAGCTTAGAGGGTCTACCTCGGGATACGCAGTATTTT. Residues: CASSLEGLPRDTQYF. The full variable domain, its missing parts supplied by reference TRBV7-3 and TRBJ2-3, is GAGVSQTPSNKVTEKGKYVELRCDPISGHTALYWYRQSLGQGPEFLIYFQGTGAADDSGLPNDRFFAVRPEGSVSTLKIQRTERGDSAVYLCASSLEGLPRDTQYFGPGTRLTVL.

This chain connects TRBV13 to TRBJ1-2, with D unresolved. The CDR3 is 12 residues long. Germline CDR1 PRHDT, CDR2 FYEKMQ (reference sequence). V was clipped by 1 base and J by 12 bases, with 12 bases between them. The CDR3 is CASSLAQEGHTF. The CDR3 coding sequence is TGTGCCAGCAGCTTAGCCCAGGAAGGCCACACCTTC.

This clone was detected a few times. The rearrangement joins TRBV7-8 to TRBJ2-7; tentatively, D is TRBD1 (5 bases). The CDR3 contains 14 residues. V lost 5 bases to trimming and J lost 1 base, with 12 bases between them. Germline lookup yields CDR1 SGHVS and CDR2 FQNEAQ. CDR3 coding DNA: TGTGCCAGCAGCCAAGCCCCAGGGTCCTACGAGCAGTACTTC. It is translated as CASSQAPGSYEQYF.